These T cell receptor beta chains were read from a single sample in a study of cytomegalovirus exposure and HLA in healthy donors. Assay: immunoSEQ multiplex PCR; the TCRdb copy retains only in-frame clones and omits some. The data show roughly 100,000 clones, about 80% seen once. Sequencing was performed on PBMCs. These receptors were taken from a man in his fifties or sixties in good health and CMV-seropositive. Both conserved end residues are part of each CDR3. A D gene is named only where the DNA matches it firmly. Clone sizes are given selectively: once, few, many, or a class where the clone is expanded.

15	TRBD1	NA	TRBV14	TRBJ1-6	CASSPRTGGDSPLHF	TGTGCCAGCAGCCCCCGGACAGGGGGCGATTCACCCCTCCACTTT
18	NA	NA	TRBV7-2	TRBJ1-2	CASSLVLIRASAYYGYTF	TGTGCCAGCAGCTTAGTGTTGATCAGGGCGTCTGCATACTATGGCTACACCTTC
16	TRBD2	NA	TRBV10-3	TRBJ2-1	CAISDEPAGGNNEQFF	TGTGCCATCAGTGATGAACCGGCGGGAGGTAACAATGAGCAGTTCTTC
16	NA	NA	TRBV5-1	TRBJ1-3	CASSLVGREAGNTIYF	TGCGCCAGCAGCTTGGTTGGGCGGGAAGCTGGAAACACCATATATTTT
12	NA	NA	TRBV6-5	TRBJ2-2	CATMGLPGELFF	TGTGCTACCATGGGGCTCCCCGGGGAGCTGTTTTTT
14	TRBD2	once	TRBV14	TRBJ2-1	CASSPLSGNNEQFF	TGTGCCAGCAGCCCCTTGAGCGGGAACAATGAGCAGTTCTTC
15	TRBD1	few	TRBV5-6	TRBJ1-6	CASSSGTGDNSPLHF	TGTGCCAGCAGCTCCGGGACAGGGGATAATTCACCCCTCCACTTT
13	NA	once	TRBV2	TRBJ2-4	CASSEDGGGIRYF	TGTGCCAGCAGTGAAGATGGGGGAGGCATTCGGTACTTC
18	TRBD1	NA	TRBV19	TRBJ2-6	CASCPGQFPISGANVLTF	TGTGCCAGTTGTCCGGGACAGTTTCCTATATCCGGGGCCAACGTCCTGACTTTC
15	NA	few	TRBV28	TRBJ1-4	CASSLQGWAAEKLFF	TGTGCCAGCAGTTTACAGGGTTGGGCGGCTGAAAAACTGTTTTTT
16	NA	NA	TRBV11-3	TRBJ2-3	CASSPQGGFDTDTQYF	TGTGCCAGCAGCCCACAAGGGGGTTTTGACACAGATACGCAGTATTTT
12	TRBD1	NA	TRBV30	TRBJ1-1	CAWSRDRTEAFF	TGTGCCTGGAGTCGGGACAGGACTGAAGCTTTCTTT
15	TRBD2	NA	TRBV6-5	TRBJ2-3	CASSWSSGNTDTQYF	TGTGCCAGCAGTTGGTCTAGCGGGAACACAGATACGCAGTATTTT
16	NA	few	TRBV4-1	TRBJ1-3	CASSHIVQAGGNTIYF	TGCGCCAGCAGCCATATTGTACAGGCCGGTGGAAACACCATATATTTT
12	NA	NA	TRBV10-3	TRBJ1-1	CATSLQNTEAFF	TGTGCCACCTCGTTACAGAACACTGAAGCTTTCTTT
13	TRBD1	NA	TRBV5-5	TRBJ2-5	CASTLTGQETQYF	TGTGCCAGCACCCTGACAGGGCAAGAGACCCAGTACTTC
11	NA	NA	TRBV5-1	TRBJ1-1	CASTEAAEAFF	TGCGCCAGCACCGAGGCGGCTGAAGCTTTCTTT
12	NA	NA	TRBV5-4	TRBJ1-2	CASSLDSYGYTF	TGTGCCAGCAGCTTGGACAGCTATGGCTACACCTTC
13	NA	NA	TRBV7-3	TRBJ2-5	CASSLRQGGTQYF	TGTGCCAGCAGCCTCAGACAGGGAGGGACCCAGTACTTC
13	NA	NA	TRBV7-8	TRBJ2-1	CASSLKAGDEQFF	TGTGCCAGCAGCTTGAAAGCCGGAGATGAGCAGTTCTTC
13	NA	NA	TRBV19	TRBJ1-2	CASTKSQNYGYTF	TGTGCCAGTACTAAATCACAGAACTATGGCTACACCTTC
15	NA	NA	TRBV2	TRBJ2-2	CASRPSIIETGELFF	TGTGCCAGCAGACCATCGATAATAGAAACCGGGGAGCTGTTTTTT
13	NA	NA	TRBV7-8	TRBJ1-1	CASSLERNTEAFF	TGTGCCAGCAGCTTAGAGAGGAACACTGAAGCTTTCTTT
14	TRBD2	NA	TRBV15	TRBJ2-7	CATSSRTSFYEQYF	TGTGCCACCAGCTCACGGACTAGTTTCTACGAGCAGTACTTC
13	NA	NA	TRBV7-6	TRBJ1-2	CASSLRAGHGYTF	TGTGCCAGCAGCTTAAGGGCAGGGCATGGCTACACCTTC
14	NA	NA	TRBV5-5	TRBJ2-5	CASSLMSGRETQYF	TGTGCCAGCAGCTTGATGTCAGGGCGAGAGACCCAGTACTTC
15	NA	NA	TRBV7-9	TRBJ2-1	CASSPGQLINNEQFF	TGTGCCAGCAGCCCCGGACAGCTAATAAACAATGAGCAGTTCTTC
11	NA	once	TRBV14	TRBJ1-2	CASSQVGGYTF	TGTGCCAGCAGCCAAGTTGGCGGCTACACCTTC
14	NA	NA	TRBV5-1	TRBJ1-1	CASSLDSLYTEAFF	TGCGCCAGCAGCTTGGATTCCCTTTACACTGAAGCTTTCTTT
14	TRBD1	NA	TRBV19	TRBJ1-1	CASSPQGIGTEAFF	TGTGCCAGTAGCCCACAGGGGATTGGCACTGAAGCTTTCTTT
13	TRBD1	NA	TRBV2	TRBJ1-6	CASRQGIGSPLHF	TGTGCCAGCAGACAGGGGATAGGGTCACCCCTCCACTTT
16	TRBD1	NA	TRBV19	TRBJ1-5	CASTTRDRGSNQPQHF	TGTGCCAGTACTACCCGGGACAGGGGAAGCAATCAGCCCCAGCATTTT
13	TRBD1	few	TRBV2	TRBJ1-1	CASRTGLNTEAFF	TGTGCCAGCAGGACAGGGCTTAACACTGAAGCTTTCTTT
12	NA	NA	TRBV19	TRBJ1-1	CASSNGNTEAFF	TGTGCCAGTAGTAACGGGAACACTGAAGCTTTCTTT
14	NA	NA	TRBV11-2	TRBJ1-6	CASSLGQGNSPLHF	TGTGCCAGCAGCTTAGGTCAGGGTAATTCACCCCTCCACTTT
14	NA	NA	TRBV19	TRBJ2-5	CASSARLIGETQYF	TGTGCCAGTAGTGCCCGACTCATTGGAGAGACCCAGTACTTC
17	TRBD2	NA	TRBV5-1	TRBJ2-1	CASSADSSGRGWGEQFF	TGCGCCAGCAGCGCCGACTCTAGCGGGAGAGGATGGGGTGAGCAGTTCTTC
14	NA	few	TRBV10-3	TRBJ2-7	CAISDWTVRYEQYF	TGTGCCATCAGTGATTGGACAGTCCGCTACGAGCAGTACTTC
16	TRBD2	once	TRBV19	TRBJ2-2	CASSIWASGNTGELFF	TGTGCCAGTAGTATTTGGGCTAGCGGGAACACCGGGGAGCTGTTTTTT
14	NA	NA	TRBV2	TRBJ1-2	CASSERRGFYGYTF	TGTGCCAGCAGTGAAAGGAGAGGGTTCTATGGCTACACCTTC
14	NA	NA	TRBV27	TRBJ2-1	CASSSSGTPGEQFF	TGTGCCAGCAGTTCCTCCGGGACTCCGGGGGAGCAGTTCTTC
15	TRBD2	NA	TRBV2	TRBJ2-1	CASSYLRGVYNEQFF	TGTGCCAGCAGCTACCTTCGGGGGGTATACAATGAGCAGTTCTTC
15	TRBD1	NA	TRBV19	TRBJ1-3	CASTRDRVYGNTIYF	TGTGCCAGTACCAGGGACAGGGTGTACGGAAACACCATATATTTT
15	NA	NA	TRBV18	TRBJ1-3	CASQPRPGRGNTIYF	TGTGCCAGCCAACCCCGTCCAGGGCGGGGAAACACCATATATTTT
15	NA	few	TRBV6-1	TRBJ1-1	CASSETPGGNTEAFF	TGTGCCAGCAGTGAAACGCCCGGGGGGAACACTGAAGCTTTCTTT
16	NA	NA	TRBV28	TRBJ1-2	CASSTAGGALDYGYTF	TGTGCCAGCAGTACGGCGGGGGGGGCGTTGGACTATGGCTACACCTTC